This passage covers 15 T cell receptor beta chains from one sample sequenced in a study of T-cell memory formation after mild COVID-19. TCRdb reprocessed the 5' RACE reads with MiXCR, giving one entry per CDR3 protein. This sample carries about 430,000 distinct CDR3 sequences, roughly 26% of them seen once, and the ten largest clones take roughly 8.7%. Material for sequencing was PBMCs or a T cell subset sorted from them (not recorded which). The receptors shown here come from an adult woman who had mild COVID-19 (a few samples of this study predate the infection). Cell type and time point are not known.

This rearrangement joins TRBV5-1 to TRBJ2-7; D is perhaps TRBD1 (5 bases). From germline, CDR1 is SGHRS and CDR2 YFSETQ. Trimming removed 0 bases at V and 2 bases at J, with 9 bases between. This CDR3 is 14 amino acids long. The CDR3: CASSLEDKTYEQYF. CDR3 DNA sequence: TGCGCCAGCAGCTTGGAGGACAAAACCTACGAGCAGTACTTC.

This clonotype was detected many times. As DNA, the CDR3 is TGTGCCAGCAGCTTAGGGGGCGGGATCAAAACAGATACGCAGTATTTT. Translated: CASSLGGGIKTDTQYF. This chain connects TRBV7-8 to TRBJ2-3, with a weak D call TRBD2 (6 bases). From germline, CDR1 is SGHVS and CDR2 FQNEAQ. The CDR3 runs 16 residues. The germline V and J ends were trimmed by 1 base and 3 bases, with 14 bases remaining between them.

V is TRBV6-5 and J is TRBJ1-1; TRBD1 might be the D (5 bases). This CDR3 is built from 16 residues. Germline CDR1 MNHEY, CDR2 SVGAGI. The germline V and J ends were trimmed by 8 bases and 1 base, with 20 bases remaining between them. The CDR3 protein is CASSPHTRGTNTEAFF. Written as DNA, the CDR3 is TGTGCCAGCTCCCCCCACACGAGGGGAACGAACACTGAAGCTTTCTTT.

The CDR3 is CASRVATGANVLTF. The CDR3 nucleotides are TGCGCCAGCAGAGTCGCAACTGGGGCCAACGTCCTGACTTTC. The chain has TRBV5-1 and TRBJ2-6; D uncertain. The CDR3 consists of 14 residues. Germline assignment: CDR1 SGHRS and CDR2 YFSETQ. With 5 bases removed from V and 2 bases from J, the gap between germline ends came to 8 bases.

This clonotype came up a few times. V usage is TRBV11-2 and J usage is TRBJ2-2; TRBD2 aligns across 8 bases. V was pared by 0 bases and J by 6 bases, with 9 bases of the junction left unmatched. Germline-derived CDR1 and CDR2 are SGHAT and FQNNGV. The CDR3 runs 17 residues. DNA for the CDR3: TGTGCCAGCAGCTTAGAAAGAGCGGGAGAGTTCGCCGGGGAGCTGTTTTTT. It translates to CASSLERAGEFAGELFF. Looking up the rest from reference TRBV11-2 and TRBJ2-2 gives the full variable domain: EAGVAQSPRYKIIEKRQSVAFWCNPISGHATLYWYQQILGQGPKLLIQFQNNGVVDDSQLPKDRFSAERLKGVDSTLKIQPAKLEDSAVYLCASSLERAGEFAGELFFGEGSRLTVL.

The chain links TRBV4-1 to TRBJ2-1, with 7 bases matching TRBD2. Losses at the gene ends were 6 bases for V and 0 bases for J; bases not matched to a gene: 14. There are 18 residues in the CDR3. CDR1 and CDR2 from the germline V gene are MGHRA and YSYEKL. The CDR3 spells CASRRGGGAGRSYNEQFF. The CDR3 bases are TGCGCCAGCAGACGTGGGGGGGGAGCGGGGCGCTCCTACAATGAGCAGTTCTTC.

The rearrangement joins TRBV20-1 to TRBJ1-1; 7 positions match TRBD1. The CDR3 has 13 residues. Germline loops: CDR1 DFQATT, CDR2 SNEGSKA (reference sequence). J was trimmed by 1 base and V by 6 bases; bases with no gene match: 5. The CDR3 here is CSAARDRNTEAFF. CDR3 nucleotides: TGCAGTGCCGCGAGGGACAGGAACACTGAAGCTTTCTTT.

This clonotype turned up a few times. CDR3 sequence: CASSQVPSGYNEQFF. CDR3 bases: TGTGCCAGCAGCCAAGTTCCTAGCGGGTACAATGAGCAGTTCTTC. V is TRBV4-2 and J is TRBJ2-1; 8 bases are shared with TRBD2. Trimming at V came to 1 base and at J to 4 bases, leaving 3 bases not matched to a gene. Germline CDR1 is LGHNA and CDR2 is YNFKEQ. This CDR3 spans 15 amino acids.

This clonotype has a handful of counts. V usage is TRBV6-1 and J usage is TRBJ2-1; D is unclear. V dropped 0 bases and J dropped 8 bases, with 8 bases sitting between them. The CDR3 consists of 13 residues. Germline assignment: CDR1 MNHNS and CDR2 SASEGT. CDR3 sequence reads: CASSEAGYDEQFF. For the CDR3, the DNA is TGTGCCAGCAGTGAAGCAGGTTACGATGAGCAGTTCTTC.

The chain is built from TRBV5-5 and TRBJ1-1; D is possibly TRBD1 (5 bases). V was pared by 4 bases and J by 3 bases, with 19 bases between. Germline CDR1 and CDR2: SGHKS and YYEKEE (reference sequence). This CDR3 has 16 amino acids. The CDR3 here is CASSRWTPPFDTEAFF. The DNA for the CDR3 is TGTGCCAGCAGCCGCTGGACACCGCCCTTTGACACTGAAGCTTTCTTT.

The chain joins TRBV4-3 to TRBJ2-5; D perhaps matches TRBD2 (6 bases). Germline values: CDR1 LGHNA, CDR2 YSLEER. Deletions cut 3 bases from V and 5 bases from J, with 13 bases between. The CDR3 length is 14 residues. The CDR3, as DNA: TGCGCCAGCAGCCATGGGACTCTTGGGGAGACCCAGTACTTC. This sequence encodes CASSHGTLGETQYF.

The chain links TRBV20-1 to TRBJ1-5; D unclear. Trimming left V 5 bases short and J 4 bases short, with 9 bases between. Germline V CDR1 and CDR2: DFQATT, SNEGSKA (reference sequence). This CDR3 has 12 residues. The DNA of the CDR3 is TGCAGTGCTCGAATGGGGAATCAGCCCCAGCATTTT. It is translated as CSARMGNQPQHF.

The chain uses TRBV20-1 and TRBJ2-1, with 7 bases fitting TRBD1. Germline V CDR1 and CDR2: DFQATT, SNEGSKA (reference sequence). Trimming at V came to 3 bases and at J to 3 bases, leaving 8 bases not matched to a gene. The CDR3 runs to 15 residues. This CDR3 reads CSARNPGQNYNEQFF. CDR3 nucleotide sequence: TGCAGTGCTAGGAATCCGGGACAGAACTACAATGAGCAGTTCTTC.

This clonotype was recorded at least ten times. The chain has TRBV12-3 or TRBV12-4 and TRBJ2-3; D might be TRBD2 (7 bases). Trimming stripped 4 bases from V and 5 bases from J, with 22 bases between. The CDR3 is made up of 17 amino acids. The CDR3 coding sequence is TGTGCCAGCAGTTCATCGGGGGGAACTGGAGGGGGAGATACGCAGTATTTT. Encoded protein: CASSSSGGTGGGDTQYF.

The sample holds a few counts of this clonotype. The V gene is TRBV5-6, the J gene TRBJ2-5; 8 bases line up with TRBD1. Germline CDR1 reads SGHDT; CDR2 reads YYEEEE. CDR3 length equals 14 residues. V was pared by 4 bases and J by 5 bases, with 7 bases of the junction left unmatched. The CDR3 is CASSTHRGRETQYF. The DNA of the CDR3 is TGTGCCAGCAGCACACACAGGGGGAGGGAGACCCAGTACTTC.